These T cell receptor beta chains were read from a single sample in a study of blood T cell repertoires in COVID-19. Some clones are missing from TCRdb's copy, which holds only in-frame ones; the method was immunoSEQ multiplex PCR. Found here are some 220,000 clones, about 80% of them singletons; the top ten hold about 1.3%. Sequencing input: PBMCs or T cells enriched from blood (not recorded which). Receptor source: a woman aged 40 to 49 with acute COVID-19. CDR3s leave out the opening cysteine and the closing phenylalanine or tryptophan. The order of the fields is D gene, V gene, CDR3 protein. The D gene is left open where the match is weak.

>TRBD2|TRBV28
ATGLGLAGVREQY
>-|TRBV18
ASSGGHRVDSPLH
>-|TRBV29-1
SGANTEAF
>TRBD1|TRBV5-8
ASSLGTGVRNYGYT
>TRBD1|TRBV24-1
ATSDPGQGGTEAF
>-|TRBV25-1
ASSARGGSNTEAF
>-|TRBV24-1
ATSTPAGPETQY
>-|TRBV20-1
SASDARGQY
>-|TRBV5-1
ASSPSGGKLF
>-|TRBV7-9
ASSIGSSQGYT
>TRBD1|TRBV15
ATSLGTGNYGYT
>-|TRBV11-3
ASSPWADGELF
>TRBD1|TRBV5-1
ASSLSGGIIYT